This section outlines one TCR beta chain sequence together with its context. Assay: immunoSEQ multiplex PCR; the TCRdb copy retains only in-frame clones and omits some. This sample has a few hundred thousand clones; about 84% occur once, and the top ten carry more than 9%. This sample was taken from a study of blood T cell repertoires in COVID-19. About the research overall: Spain, Italy and the United States supplied samples that represented acute and convalescent COVID-19.

The V gene lost 4 bases and the J gene lost 1 base, with 16 bases spanning the gap. The CDR3 totals 16 residues. Germline V gene lookup returns CDR1 WSHSY and CDR2 SAAADI. The chain couples TRBV10-2 to TRBJ1-1, with a tentative D call TRBD1 (5 bases). The receptor comes from an elderly man with acute or convalescent COVID-19. The sample consisted of peripheral blood. The CDR3 bases are TGCGCCAGCAGTGTAGATAAGGGACTGGGGAACACTGAAGCTTTCTTT. Residues: CASSVDKGLGNTEAFF.